These 10 T cell receptor beta chains came from one sample sequenced in a study of blood T cells in healthy people across ages. Using a J-beta primer mix together with a sample-barcoded 5' primer, a second PCR was run for roughly 7 to 12 cycles. TCRdb recomputed calls from the 5' RACE reads with MiXCR, one row per CDR3 protein. Found here are about a million distinct CDR3 sequences, about 48% of them singletons; the top ten hold roughly an eighth. Sequenced input: blood. The receptors originated from a man in his thirties or forties in good health.

The V and J genes are TRBV29-1 and TRBJ1-1, with a possible D match to TRBD1 (5 bases). V gave up 4 bases and J gave up 5 bases, with 8 bases separating them. CDR1 SQVTM and CDR2 ANQGSEA come from the germline V gene. The CDR3 totals 11 residues. DNA for the CDR3: TGCAGCGTTGTCGGGGCTACTGAAGCTTTCTTT. It is translated as CSVVGATEAFF.

V usage is TRBV7-3 and J usage is TRBJ2-5, with 9 bases matching TRBD1. V lost 5 bases and J lost 2; bases outside the gene matches: 6. This CDR3 has 15 residues. Germline V gene sequence: CDR1 SGHTA, CDR2 FQGTGA. In DNA form, the CDR3 reads TGTGCCAGCAGCCCACTGGGGACAGGGCAAGAGACCCAGTACTTC. This encodes CASSPLGTGQETQYF.

The rearrangement links TRBV29-1 to TRBJ2-7, with D maybe TRBD2 (5 bases). The CDR3 extends over 11 amino acids. V was trimmed by 7 bases and J by 3 bases, leaving 10 bases between them. Germline values: CDR1 SQVTM, CDR2 ANQGSEA. The CDR3 DNA reads as TGCAGCGCCGCCGGGGTCTACGAGCAGTACTTC. It yields the protein CSAAGVYEQYF.

V gene TRBV3-1 combines with J gene TRBJ2-5; D is unresolved. The J call may be in error: the DNA end matches TRBJ2-7 better. The V gene's germline CDR1 is LGHDT and CDR2 YNNKEL (reference sequence). The CDR3 has 11 amino acids. CDR3 in DNA: TGTGCCAGCAGCCAAGAGGCCGAGCAGTACTTC. Protein: CASSQEAEQYF.

The chain is built from TRBV12-3 or TRBV12-4 and TRBJ2-3, with D possibly matching TRBD2 (6 bases). The length of the CDR3 is 16 residues. The V end lost 3 bases, the J end lost 2 bases, and 15 bases lay between the germline ends. CDR3 sequence: CASSLEGTTATDTQYF. The DNA of the CDR3 is TGTGCCAGCAGTTTGGAGGGCACAACAGCCACAGATACGCAGTATTTT.

The V call is TRBV5-6, the J call TRBJ1-1; D is uncertain. CDR1 and CDR2 (germline): SGHDT, YYEEEE. This CDR3 is 15 amino acids long. V lost 2 bases and J 0 bases, leaving 11 bases between the germline ends. The CDR3 here is CASSFGSAMNTEAFF. The DNA of the CDR3 is TGTGCCAGCAGCTTTGGTTCAGCAATGAACACTGAAGCTTTCTTT.

The rearrangement links TRBV28 to TRBJ2-2; D uncertain. Trimming left V 8 bases short and J 1 base short, with 14 bases between. The CDR3 is 15 amino acids. Germline V gives CDR1 MDHEN, CDR2 SYDVKM. Written as DNA, the CDR3 is TGTGCCAGCCTGAAGGAACAGCAGAACACCGGGGAGCTGTTTTTT. This sequence encodes CASLKEQQNTGELFF. The full variable domain, completed using reference TRBV28 and TRBJ2-2, is DVKVTQSSRYLVKRTGEKVFLECVQDMDHENMFWYRQDPGLGLRLIYFSYDVKMKEKGDIPEGYSVSREKKERFSLILESASTNQTSMYLCASLKEQQNTGELFFGEGSRLTVL.

This chain links TRBV4-2 with TRBJ2-3; possible D gene TRBD2, 5 bases. Trimming pared 5 bases from V and 3 bases from J, leaving 9 bases between. The germline CDR1 and CDR2 sequences are LGHNA and YNFKEQ. The CDR3 has 13 residues. The CDR3 coding sequence is TGTGCCAGCAGCGGAGGTATGACAGATACGCAGTATTTT. Amino acids: CASSGGMTDTQYF.

The rearrangement joins TRBV20-1 to TRBJ1-1, with 8 bases that match TRBD1. In germline, CDR1 is DFQATT, CDR2 SNEGSKA (reference sequence). The CDR3 is 14 residues long. V dropped 3 bases and J dropped 4; count of bases not matched to a gene: 7. In DNA form, the CDR3 reads TGCAGTGCTAGGGTGGCAGGGGGCTTCACTGAAGCTTTCTTT. Translation: CSARVAGGFTEAFF.

This clonotype was detected ten times or more. The chain recombines TRBV29-1 with TRBJ2-7, with a possible D match to TRBD1 (6 bases). Germline V gives CDR1 SQVTM, CDR2 ANQGSEA. Trimming pared 4 bases from V and 10 bases from J, leaving 17 bases between. This CDR3 has 12 residues. CDR3 loop: CSVGSGRDNQYF. CDR3 coding DNA: TGCAGCGTTGGTTCGGGACGGGACAACCAGTACTTC.